The clone carrying this TCR beta chain occurred once. The protocol was immunoSEQ multiplex PCR, while the TCRdb copy is restricted to in-frame clones and leaves out a portion. The sample has around 120,000 clones, under 95% seen once. The data stem from a study of control samples from healthy donors and cancer patients. Germline V CDR1 and CDR2: MNHEY, SVGAGI. This CDR3 is built from 14 residues. Deletions cut 5 bases from V and 0 bases from J, with 11 bases between. The sequenced sample was PBMCs. V is TRBV6-5 and J is TRBJ2-7, with D possibly being TRBD1 (6 bases). The clonotype was recovered from a man over 45 with head and neck cancer. CDR3 coding DNA: TGTGCCAGCAGTAGACAGGATAGCTCCTACGAGCAGTACTTC. Protein: CASSRQDSSYEQYF.